Listed here are 32 T cell receptor beta chains from one sample, sequenced in a study of early T cells in non-severe SARS-CoV-2 infection. TCRdb re-called the 5' RACE reads with MiXCR, one entry per CDR3 protein. The sample lists over 30,000 distinct CDR3 sequences; roughly 4.5% were seen once. The sequenced material came from whole blood. Source of these receptors: an adult who was a healthcare worker with PCR-confirmed SARS-CoV-2 infection or an uninfected control (not recorded which).

This clonotype was picked up many times. The rearrangement uses TRBV12-3 or TRBV12-4 and TRBJ1-2, with D possibly TRBD1 on 6 matching bases. This CDR3 has 14 residues. Trimming took 6 bases from V and 2 from J, leaving 13 bases between them. The CDR3 reads CASRRGQTNYGYTF. CDR3 bases: TGTGCCAGCAGGCGCGGACAGACCAACTATGGCTACACCTTC.

This clonotype was counted ten times or more. The chain links TRBV29-1 to TRBJ1-2; weak D call: TRBD1 (6 bases). V dropped 8 bases and J dropped 1 base, with 11 bases sitting between them. This CDR3 has 12 residues. Germline CDR1 reads SQVTM; CDR2 reads ANQGSEA. CDR3 protein: CSTRTDNYGYTF. CDR3 nucleotide sequence: TGCAGCACCCGGACAGATAACTATGGCTACACCTTC.

The sample holds many counts of this clonotype. The chain recombines TRBV18 with TRBJ1-4; 7 bases align to TRBD1. Germline CDR1 KGHSH, CDR2 LQKENI. J was trimmed by 5 bases and V by 7 bases; bases with no gene match: 7. The length of the CDR3 is 14 residues. Here the CDR3 DNA reads TGTGCCAGCTTATCCGGGACAGAAAATGAAAAACTGTTTTTT. It yields the protein CASLSGTENEKLFF.

This clonotype has ten or more counts. V and J are TRBV5-1 and TRBJ2-3; D ambiguous. CDR1 and CDR2 from the germline V gene are SGHRS and YFSETQ. CDR3 length: 18 residues. V gave up 3 bases and J gave up 2 bases, with 22 bases separating them. CDR3 protein: CASSSSLGPGWDTDTQYF. CDR3 in DNA: TGCGCCAGCAGCTCCTCCCTTGGACCTGGGTGGGACACAGATACGCAGTATTTT. The full variable domain, completed using reference TRBV5-1 and TRBJ2-3, is KAGVTQTPRYLIKTRGQQVTLSCSPISGHRSVSWYQQTPGQGLQFLFEYFSETQRNKGNFPGRFSGRQFSNSRSEMNVSTLELGDSALYLCASSSSLGPGWDTDTQYFGPGTRLTVL.

The genes are TRBV7-9 and TRBJ2-1; 14 bases map to TRBD2. J lost 5 bases, V lost 7 bases, and 7 bases had no gene match. The V gene's germline CDR1 is SEHNR and CDR2 FQNEAQ (reference sequence). This CDR3 has 16 residues. The CDR3 sequence is CASTPPGLAGDNEQFF. CDR3 nucleotides: TGTGCCAGCACCCCTCCGGGACTAGCGGGAGACAATGAGCAGTTCTTC. The variable domain in full, with the rest retrieved from reference TRBV7-9 and TRBJ2-1, is DTGVSQNPRHKITKRGQNVTFRCDPISEHNRLYWYRQTLGQGPEFLTYFQNEAQLEKSRLLSDRFSAERPKGSFSTLEIQRTEQGDSAMYLCASTPPGLAGDNEQFFGPGTRLTVL.

Many counts were recorded for this clonotype. This chain links TRBV19 with TRBJ2-2; D may be TRBD2 (6 bases). The CDR3 has 16 amino acids. Germline values: CDR1 LNHDA, CDR2 SQIVND (reference sequence). V was clipped by 0 bases and J by 1 base, with 9 bases between them. The CDR3 region is CASSIDLAQNTGELFF. The CDR3 DNA is TGTGCCAGTAGTATAGATCTAGCGCAGAACACCGGGGAGCTGTTTTTT.

This clonotype occurred many times. V is TRBV7-3 and J is TRBJ2-2; D is uncertain. CDR3 length equals 13 residues. The germline V gene has CDR1 SGHTA and CDR2 FQGTGA. Trimming pared 3 bases from V and 2 bases from J, leaving 4 bases between. The CDR3 DNA follows: TGTGCCAGCAGCTTCGATAACACCGGGGAGCTGTTTTTT. This sequence encodes CASSFDNTGELFF. The variable domain in full, completed from reference TRBV7-3 and TRBJ2-2, reads GAGVSQTPSNKVTEKGKYVELRCDPISGHTALYWYRQSLGQGPEFLIYFQGTGAADDSGLPNDRFFAVRPEGSVSTLKIQRTERGDSAVYLCASSFDNTGELFFGEGSRLTVL.

This clonotype was seen ten or more times. V and J are TRBV14 and TRBJ2-7, with 14 bases matching TRBD2. The CDR3 has 17 residues. Trimming took 4 bases from V and 2 from J; bases not matched to a gene: 7. CDR1 SGHDN and CDR2 FVKESK come from the germline V gene. DNA of the CDR3: TGTGCCAGCAGCCCCCGCTCGGGACTAGCGGGAGCCTACGAGCAGTACTTC. Protein sequence: CASSPRSGLAGAYEQYF.

This clonotype was counted at least ten times. This chain connects TRBV7-3 to TRBJ2-5; weak D call: TRBD2 (5 bases). Germline V lookup: CDR1 SGHTA, CDR2 FQGTGA. The V and J ends lost 3 bases and 5 bases respectively, with 16 bases between them. The CDR3 consists of 15 residues. CDR3 loop: CASSFRGSSYETQYF. CDR3 DNA sequence: TGTGCCAGCAGCTTCCGAGGGTCTAGCTATGAGACCCAGTACTTC.

This clonotype was picked up many times. This chain connects TRBV19 to TRBJ1-5, with a weak D call TRBD1 (5 bases). This CDR3 spans 13 amino acids. Germline V gene sequence: CDR1 LNHDA, CDR2 SQIVND (reference sequence). V lost 8 bases and J 2 bases, leaving 10 bases between the germline ends. CDR3 DNA: TGTGCCAGTGGCAGGGAGGGCAATCAGCCCCAGCATTTT. Protein: CASGREGNQPQHF.

Ten or more counts support this clonotype. This chain connects TRBV7-2 to TRBJ2-2, with 8 bases matching TRBD1. V lost 5 bases, J lost 6 bases, and 11 bases stayed unmatched. Germline V gene sequence: CDR1 SGHTA, CDR2 FQGNSA. This CDR3 is 16 amino acids long. CDR3 coding DNA: TGTGCCAGCAGCCTTGACAGGGGAAGTCGTTCCGGGGAGCTGTTTTTT. It encodes CASSLDRGSRSGELFF.

This clonotype was detected many times. This chain connects TRBV6-5 to TRBJ2-1; D may match TRBD1 or TRBD2 (6 bases each). The V gene lost 4 bases and the J gene lost 2 bases, with 12 bases spanning the gap. Germline CDR1 MNHEY, CDR2 SVGAGI. The CDR3 length is 15 residues. The CDR3 sequence: CASSSEGGPYNEQFF. CDR3 nucleotide sequence: TGTGCCAGCAGTTCGGAAGGGGGGCCCTACAATGAGCAGTTCTTC.

This clonotype occurred many times. The chain has TRBV7-2 and TRBJ2-7; 8 bases match TRBD1. The CDR3 is 14 amino acids. The V gene's germline CDR1 is SGHTA and CDR2 FQGNSA. The trim removed 5 bases at V and 1 base at J, leaving 4 bases unmatched. The CDR3 DNA is TGTGCCAGCAGCCTCCGGGACAGGTCCTACGAGCAGTACTTC. This encodes CASSLRDRSYEQYF.

Ten or more counts support this clonotype. This sequence joins TRBV7-8 and TRBJ1-6; D is uncertain. Trimming shortened V by 4 bases and J by 4 bases, and 14 bases separated the two germline ends. Germline CDR1 SGHVS, CDR2 FQNEAQ. CDR3 length equals 16 residues. CDR3 protein: CASSYGAPVYNSPLHF. For the CDR3, the DNA is TGTGCCAGCAGCTACGGCGCGCCAGTTTATAATTCACCCCTCCACTTT.

This clonotype has a count of ten or more. The gene calls are TRBV4-2 and TRBJ2-7; D uncertain. The germline gives CDR1 LGHNA, CDR2 YNFKEQ. CDR3 length: 12 amino acids. V was clipped by 3 bases and J by 6 bases, with 9 bases between them. DNA of the CDR3: TGTGCCAGCAGCCACCCGACCGGCGAGCAGTACTTC. Its protein is CASSHPTGEQYF.

This clonotype was observed a few times. This chain links TRBV29-1 with TRBJ2-7; no clear D gene. Trimming removed 2 bases from V and 4 bases from J, with 15 bases in between. The CDR3 length is 14 residues. From germline, CDR1 is SQVTM and CDR2 ANQGSEA. The CDR3 region has the DNA TGCAGCGTTGAAAACCCGAGCAGGAATTACGAGCAGTACTTC. It specifies CSVENPSRNYEQYF.

This clonotype appeared many times. The rearrangement links TRBV27 to TRBJ2-3; possible D gene TRBD2, 6 bases. Germline assignment: CDR1 MNHEY and CDR2 SMNVEV (reference sequence). This CDR3 spans 15 amino acids. V lost 1 base and J 1 base, leaving 9 bases between the germline ends. The CDR3 protein is CASSLYGGRTDTQYF. In DNA, the CDR3 is TGTGCCAGCAGTTTATACGGGGGACGCACAGATACGCAGTATTTT.

This clonotype has more than one count but fewer than ten. The chain couples TRBV7-9 to TRBJ2-7; possible D gene TRBD2, 6 bases. Germline V gene lookup returns CDR1 SEHNR and CDR2 FQNEAQ (reference sequence). There are 16 residues in the CDR3. Trimming took off 5 bases at V and 2 bases at J, with 19 bases between the two ends. CDR3 bases: TGTGCCAGCAGCCCCTACGGGGGAGAGGTGACCTACGAGCAGTACTTC. Protein sequence: CASSPYGGEVTYEQYF.

Ten or more counts support this clonotype. The chain links TRBV5-1 to TRBJ2-7, with D perhaps matching TRBD1 (5 bases). The germline V gene encodes CDR1 SGHRS and CDR2 YFSETQ. The CDR3 has 14 amino acids. V dropped 2 bases and J dropped 6 bases, with 15 bases sitting between them. The CDR3, as DNA: TGCGCCAGCAGCTTAGGGGTCCCCCTCATCGAGCAGTACTTC. Translated, it gives CASSLGVPLIEQYF.

This clonotype has ten or more counts. The chain is built from TRBV7-8 and TRBJ1-6; D may be TRBD1 (6 bases). The CDR3 has 16 residues. Germline lookup yields CDR1 SGHVS and CDR2 FQNEAQ. Trimming left V 0 bases short and J 5 bases short, with 11 bases between. CDR3 bases: TGTGCCAGCAGCTTAGCCAGGGGCAGTGATAATTCACCCCTCCACTTT. This gives the protein CASSLARGSDNSPLHF.

Ten or more counts support this clonotype. This chain joins TRBV15 and TRBJ1-3; D not certain. V lost 1 base, J lost 1 base, and 8 bases lay in between. Germline V gene sequence: CDR1 LNHNV, CDR2 YYDKDF (reference sequence). The CDR3 runs to 15 residues. This CDR3 reads CATSRGFWSGNTIYF. The DNA of the CDR3 is TGTGCCACCAGCAGAGGGTTTTGGTCTGGAAACACCATATATTTT.

This chain joins TRBV2 and TRBJ1-5; 7 bases are a match to TRBD1. The germline gives CDR1 SNHLY, CDR2 FYNNEI. The V and J ends lost 3 bases and 3 bases, in that order; junction bases with no gene match: 2. This CDR3 is 14 amino acids long. The CDR3 is CASSEDRSNQPQHF. Written as DNA, the CDR3 is TGTGCCAGCAGTGAGGACAGGTCCAATCAGCCCCAGCATTTT.

In its sample, this clonotype was seen many times. This rearrangement joins TRBV9 to TRBJ2-3; a possible D gene is TRBD1 (5 bases). Between the trimmed V and J ends, which lost 4 bases and 5 bases, there was a span of 14 bases. The CDR3 contains 14 residues. Germline V gene lookup returns CDR1 SGDLS and CDR2 YYNGEE. CDR3 in amino acids: CASSPLSTGDTQYF. As DNA, the CDR3 is TGTGCCAGCAGCCCCCTATCCACAGGAGATACGCAGTATTTT. The full variable domain, completed using reference TRBV9 and TRBJ2-3, is DSGVTQTPKHLITATGQRVTLRCSPRSGDLSVYWYQQSLDQGLQFLIQYYNGEERAKGNILERFSAQQFPDLHSELNLSSLELGDSALYFCASSPLSTGDTQYFGPGTRLTVL.

This clonotype was counted at least ten times. This rearrangement joins TRBV11-2 to TRBJ2-2; D not certain. Germline CDR1 and CDR2: SGHAT and FQNNGV. The CDR3 sequence is 14 residues long. V shed 3 bases and J shed 6 bases, with 11 bases lying between them. Here the CDR3 DNA reads TGTGCCAGCAGCTTCAACTGGATCGCCGGGGAGCTGTTTTTT. Encoded protein: CASSFNWIAGELFF.

This clonotype was recorded at least ten times. This chain connects TRBV5-1 to TRBJ1-1, with D perhaps matching TRBD1 (5 bases). Trimming took 0 bases from V and 0 from J, leaving 21 bases between them. Germline values: CDR1 SGHRS, CDR2 YFSETQ. This CDR3 has 19 amino acids. The CDR3 reads CASSLAPSASKGMNTEAFF. CDR3 in DNA: TGCGCCAGCAGCTTGGCCCCCTCCGCCAGTAAGGGGATGAACACTGAAGCTTTCTTT. The variable domain in full, with the rest retrieved from reference TRBV5-1 and TRBJ1-1, is KAGVTQTPRYLIKTRGQQVTLSCSPISGHRSVSWYQQTPGQGLQFLFEYFSETQRNKGNFPGRFSGRQFSNSRSEMNVSTLELGDSALYLCASSLAPSASKGMNTEAFFGQGTRLTVV.

The sample holds many counts of this clonotype. J is TRBJ2-1 and V is TRBV5-1, with 14 nucleotides matching TRBD2. Germline CDR1 is SGHRS and CDR2 is YFSETQ. The trim removed 3 bases at V and 4 bases at J, leaving 6 bases unmatched. This CDR3 comprises 17 residues. The CDR3 nucleotides read TGCGCCAGCAGCTCGACTGGACTAGCGGGGGGATACAATGAGCAGTTCTTC. This codes for CASSSTGLAGGYNEQFF.

The sample holds many counts of this clonotype. CDR3 region: CSVGREGREQFF. The CDR3 DNA follows: TGCAGCGTGGGGCGGGAGGGCCGTGAGCAGTTCTTC. The chain combines TRBV29-1 with TRBJ2-1, with 9 positions matching TRBD2. Germline V gene data show CDR1 as SQVTM and CDR2 as ANQGSEA. J was trimmed by 9 bases and V by 6 bases; bases with no gene match: 6. This CDR3 is 12 amino acids long.

As regards this clonotype: A read error is possible here, since a much larger clone lies one base away. The chain has TRBV9 and TRBJ1-2; D is undetermined. The CDR3 has 15 residues. Germline loops: CDR1 SGDLS, CDR2 YYNGEE. This chain's CDR3 is CAGSVDPTEARGYTF. The CDR3 coding sequence is TGTGCCGGCAGCGTGGACCCAACCGAGGCACGGGGCTACACCTTC.

There are many counts of this clonotype. This rearrangement joins TRBV5-1 to TRBJ2-7; 12 bases agree with TRBD2. CDR3 length: 15 residues. V dropped 4 bases and J dropped 2; count of bases not matched to a gene: 4. CDR1 SGHRS and CDR2 YFSETQ come from the germline V gene. CDR3 bases: TGCGCCAGCAGCCCGAGACTAGCGGGAGCCTACGAGCAGTACTTC. Its translation: CASSPRLAGAYEQYF.

This clonotype has at least ten counts. CDR3 amino acids: CASSNGRGFYEQYF. For the CDR3, the DNA is TGTGCCAGTAGTAACGGCAGGGGGTTCTACGAGCAGTACTTC. The V call is TRBV19, the J call TRBJ2-7; TRBD1 aligns across 7 bases. The germline V gene has CDR1 LNHDA and CDR2 SQIVND (reference sequence). V was clipped by 4 bases and J by 3 bases; unmatched bases: 6. This CDR3 spans 14 amino acids.

This clonotype was seen repeatedly, ten times or more. V and J are TRBV12-3 or TRBV12-4 and TRBJ1-6; no clear D. V was cut by 3 bases and J by 7 bases, with 13 bases left in between. The CDR3 totals 15 residues. CDR3 sequence: CASSFNGLGNSPLHF. CDR3 DNA: TGTGCCAGCAGTTTTAATGGGTTGGGCAATTCACCCCTCCACTTT.

This clonotype has a count of ten or more. The chain employs TRBV6-1 and TRBJ1-3; D remains ambiguous. Germline CDR1 MNHNS, CDR2 SASEGT. The CDR3 extends over 14 amino acids. V was shortened by 8 bases and J by 0 bases, with 11 bases between the two germline ends. CDR3 coding DNA: TGTGCCAGCGGCATAAGGAGCTCTGGAAACACCATATATTTT. Encoded protein: CASGIRSSGNTIYF.